This T cell receptor (gamma chain) emerged from a study of Vδ1+ human thymocytes. Notes on the study in general: Unexpected Vdelta2 sequences could cause misinterpretation of bulk repertoire data. In the thymus, TRG and TRD repertoires looked highly polyclonal with Gaussian CDR3 lengths. Around 20% of thymic delta-chain sequences were Vdelta2, with few Vdelta3, unlike blood Vdelta1+ controls.

The CDR3 extends over 15 amino acids. The trim removed 0 bases at V and 5 bases at J, leaving 10 bases unmatched. From germline, CDR1 is GITISATS and CDR2 ISYDGTV (reference sequence). A single count supports this clone. Its matching antigen is unknown. RNA was extracted from the cells and then reverse transcribed. Pooled V-gene forward primers with one constant-region reverse primer generated the CDR3 amplicons by multiplex PCR. TCRdb reprocessed the multiplex PCR reads using CATT. This table has tens of thousands of gamma-chain clones, about 18% appearing once. The sorted cells were CD3+ Vdelta1+ Vdelta2- thymocytes from alphabeta-depleted thymus.

The V call is TRGV9, the J call TRGJ1 or TRGJ2. This sequence was found in a boy younger than two who had congenital heart surgery. Sequenced sample: Vdelta1+ gamma-delta thymocytes from the thymus. Documented subset: FACS-sorted CD3+ TCRalphabeta- TCRVdelta1+ TCRVdelta2- thymocytes. The chain's CDR3 is CALWEVHVRHYKKLF. CDR3 in DNA: TGTGCCTTGTGGGAGGTGCATGTGAGGCATTATAAGAAACTCTTT.